These T cell receptor beta chains were read from a single sample in a study of blood T cell repertoires in COVID-19. Profiling relied on immunoSEQ multiplex PCR, and the TCRdb table lists in-frame clones only, not all of them. Of 250,000 to 400,000 clones in the sample, about nine tenths were seen once. Sequencing used peripheral blood. These receptors originate from a woman in her twenties or thirties with COVID-19, enrolled during active disease. Both conserved end residues are part of each CDR3. The D gene is left open where the match is weak. Some rows have no size entry. The others give once, few or many, or a class for an expanded clone.

>TRBJ2-7|TRBV11-2|NA|NA
TGTGCCAGCAGCTTAGAAGCCAGGGGCAACGAGCAGTACTTC
CASSLEARGNEQYF
>TRBJ1-5|TRBV7-2|few|TRBD1
TGTGCCAGCAGCTTAGGGACAGGGCCCAGTCAGCCCCAGCATTTT
CASSLGTGPSQPQHF
>TRBJ1-3|TRBV10-3|NA|TRBD1
TGTGCCATCAATACCGGGACAGGGTCCGGAAACACCATATATTTT
CAINTGTGSGNTIYF
>TRBJ1-2|TRBV2|NA|NA
TGTGCCAGCAGTGAAGCTCGCTATGGCTACACCTTC
CASSEARYGYTF
>TRBJ2-1|TRBV5-3|once|TRBD2
TGTGCCAGAAGCTTGGAGGGGACTAGCGGGAGGATGGTACACAATGAGCAGTTCTTC
CARSLEGTSGRMVHNEQFF
>TRBJ2-7|TRBV5-4|NA|TRBD2
TGTGCCAGCAGCTTGGCACTAGCGGGAGGGACCTACGAGCAGTACTTC
CASSLALAGGTYEQYF
>TRBJ1-1|TRBV11-1|few|NA
TGTGCCAGCAGCTTTCTAGGCACTGAAGCTTTCTTT
CASSFLGTEAFF
>TRBJ1-5|TRBV5-1|NA|NA
TGCGCCAGCAGCCTGGGGCCAGATAGCAATCAGCCCCAGCATTTT
CASSLGPDSNQPQHF
>TRBJ1-5|TRBV4-1|NA|TRBD1
TGCGCCAGCAGCCAAGTTGGATTCTCGAAACAGGGGGCTTTCTTTAACAATCAGCCCCAGCATTTT
CASSQVGFSKQGAFFNNQPQHF
>TRBJ2-2|TRBV30|NA|NA
TGTGCCTGGTCTTACTCCACCGGGGAGCTGTTTTTT
CAWSYSTGELFF
>TRBJ2-3|TRBV3-1/TRBV3-2|NA|TRBD2
TGTGCCAGCAGCCCAACGGGGCTAGCGGGAGTTGGAGATACGCAGTATTTT
CASSPTGLAGVGDTQYF
>TRBJ1-5|TRBV6-5|few|TRBD1
TGTGCCAGCAATGTTAGGGGGCAAGGTCAGCCCCAGCATTTT
CASNVRGQGQPQHF
>TRBJ1-4|TRBV7-8|NA|TRBD1
TGTGCCAGCAGCCGGGACAGGAATCATGAAAAACTGTTTTTT
CASSRDRNHEKLFF
>TRBJ1-2|TRBV9|NA|TRBD1
TGTGCCAGCAGCGTATTTTGGGGGACAGCTAACTATGGCTACACCTTC
CASSVFWGTANYGYTF
>TRBJ2-3|TRBV4-2|NA|TRBD2
TGTGCCAGCAGCCAAGCGAGACTAGCGGGACCGAACACAGATACGCAGTATTTT
CASSQARLAGPNTDTQYF
>TRBJ1-4|TRBV19|NA|NA
TGTGCCAGTAGTATACCAGGGGACGCTACGACTAATGAAAAACTGTTTTTT
CASSIPGDATTNEKLFF
>TRBJ1-1|TRBV7-3|NA|NA
TGTGCCAGCACCTGCCCCTCCGGGGTTAACACTGAAGCTTTCTTT
CASTCPSGVNTEAFF
>TRBJ2-1|TRBV7-9|NA|NA
TGTGCCAGCAGCTTAGCGCAGGGGCTTCTCTGGACCATTCACAATGAGCAGTTCTTC
CASSLAQGLLWTIHNEQFF
>TRBJ2-1|TRBV18|NA|TRBD2
TGTGCCAGCTCACCACAACTAGCGGGACGCAACAATGAGCAGTTCTTC
CASSPQLAGRNNEQFF
>TRBJ1-2|TRBV25-1|NA|NA
TGTGCCAGCAGTGCCCCCTGGGGAGTTCCCACCGGGTATGGCTACACCTTC
CASSAPWGVPTGYGYTF
>TRBJ2-5|TRBV14|NA|TRBD1
TGTGCCAGCAGCCAACAGACAGGGCAAGAGACCCAGTACTTC
CASSQQTGQETQYF
>TRBJ2-7|TRBV28|NA|NA
TGTGCCAGCAGTTTCGGGAGTAGGACCTACGAGCAGTACTTC
CASSFGSRTYEQYF
>TRBJ2-3|TRBV5-5|once|TRBD2
TGTGCCAGCAGCCCATCTACTCGGACTAGCGGGAGACGGGATACGCAGTATTTT
CASSPSTRTSGRRDTQYF
>TRBJ2-1|TRBV5-4|NA|TRBD2
TGTGCCAGCAGCCAACTAGCGTCTGCCTACAATGAGCAGTTCTTC
CASSQLASAYNEQFF
>TRBJ2-7|TRBV2|NA|TRBD1
TGTGCCAGCAGTGAAGGGACGAGGACAGGGGTGAGCGAGCAGTACTTC
CASSEGTRTGVSEQYF
>TRBJ2-7|TRBV7-9|NA|NA
TGTGCCAGCAGCTCACAGATGGCAGACCGTTCCTACGAGCAGTACTTC
CASSSQMADRSYEQYF
>TRBJ2-5|TRBV3-1/TRBV3-2|NA|TRBD1
TGTGCCAGCAGCCAAGTAACAGGGGATGGAGGGACCCAGTACTTC
CASSQVTGDGGTQYF
>TRBJ1-5|TRBV27|NA|NA
TGTGCCAGCAGTTTATTGAAGCCTGGCAATCAGCCCCAGCATTTT
CASSLLKPGNQPQHF
>TRBJ2-5|TRBV5-4|NA|TRBD2
TGTGCCAGCAGCTTGGTAGGCGGGAGAAAGGAGACCCAGTACTTC
CASSLVGGRKETQYF
>TRBJ2-7|TRBV5-4|NA|NA
TGTGCCAGCAGCCCCTTGGGTAGGGAGCCCTACGAGCAGTACTTC
CASSPLGREPYEQYF
>TRBJ1-2|TRBV5-6|once|NA
TGTGCCTCGGCTAGAACACAGGGAGCCTATGGCTACACCTTC
CASARTQGAYGYTF
>TRBJ1-3|TRBV28|NA|TRBD1
TGTGCCAGCAGTTTATTGACAGGGTATGGAAACACCATATATTTT
CASSLLTGYGNTIYF
>TRBJ2-7|TRBV11-2|NA|TRBD2
TGTGCCAGCACCCCCCGACTAGCGGGAGGGCTCGGGTACGAGCAGTACTTC
CASTPRLAGGLGYEQYF
>TRBJ2-7|TRBV5-1|NA|NA
TGCGCCAGCAGCTTGTTGTCAGGAATATCGTACGAGCAGTACTTC
CASSLLSGISYEQYF
>TRBJ2-3|TRBV6-5|NA|TRBD2
TGTGCCAGCCGGTACTATAGCGGGAGAGGAACAGATACGCAGTATTTT
CASRYYSGRGTDTQYF
>TRBJ2-7|TRBV5-1|NA|TRBD2
TGCGCCAGCAGCGAAATAGCGGGACCAACCTACGAGCAGTACTTC
CASSEIAGPTYEQYF
>TRBJ1-2|TRBV29-1|NA|NA
TGCAGCGTTGAAGATCTTCTTTGGAGCGGCTACACCTTC
CSVEDLLWSGYTF
>TRBJ1-1|TRBV30|NA|TRBD1
TGTGCCTGGAGCACAGGGGGATTGCGAACTGAAGCTTTCTTT
CAWSTGGLRTEAFF
>TRBJ1-6|TRBV5-1|NA|NA
TGCGCCAGCAGCTTGGTAAACTCAAATTCACCCCTCCACTTT
CASSLVNSNSPLHF
>TRBJ1-1|TRBV5-1|NA|TRBD1
TGCGCCAGCAGCCCGGACAGGGAAACTGAAGCTTTCTTT
CASSPDRETEAFF
>TRBJ1-5|TRBV5-6|NA|NA
TGTGCCAGCAGCTGGGGGCCCGTTAATCAGCCCCAGCATTTT
CASSWGPVNQPQHF
>TRBJ2-5|TRBV6-1|once|TRBD2
TGTGCCAGCAGTGAAGCTAGCGGGAAGGTATTGGGGACCCAGTACTTC
CASSEASGKVLGTQYF
>TRBJ2-7|TRBV6-5|NA|NA
TGTGCCAGCAGTTACTCAAGGGGCTCCTACGAGCAGTACTTC
CASSYSRGSYEQYF
>TRBJ2-1|TRBV9|NA|NA
TGTGCCAGCAGCGTAGTAATAGACGGGGGTCCCTACAATGAGCAGTTCTTC
CASSVVIDGGPYNEQFF
>TRBJ2-5|TRBV7-9|NA|TRBD2
TGTGCCAGCAGCCCCGGACTAGCGGGGAGACAAGAGACCCAGTACTTC
CASSPGLAGRQETQYF
>TRBJ2-1|TRBV28|NA|TRBD2
TGTGCCAGCAGCCTAGCGGGCGAGGGGTACAATGAGCAGTTCTTC
CASSLAGEGYNEQFF
>TRBJ2-7|TRBV2|NA|NA
TGTGCCTCCCAGCGGCTGAGAGGCTACGAGCAGTACTTC
CASQRLRGYEQYF
>TRBJ2-1|TRBV16|NA|TRBD2
TGTGCCAGCAGCCTTTGGACTAGCGGGTACAATGAGCAGTTCTTC
CASSLWTSGYNEQFF
>TRBJ2-7|TRBV7-9|NA|TRBD1
TGTGCCAGCAGCTCGGAGAAGACAGGGGGGTCCTACGAGCAGTACTTC
CASSSEKTGGSYEQYF
>TRBJ2-5|TRBV5-1|once|TRBD1
TGCGCCAGCAGGACAGGGTTTGAGACCCAGTACTTC
CASRTGFETQYF
>TRBJ2-1|TRBV27|NA|TRBD1
TGTGCCAGTAGACAGGGAGCTTACTACAATGAGCAGTTCTTC
CASRQGAYYNEQFF
>TRBJ1-1|TRBV6-5|NA|NA
TGTGCGGCCCACCGCGGAAGCACTGAAGCTTTCTTT
CAAHRGSTEAFF
>TRBJ2-3|TRBV4-1|NA|NA
TGCGCCAGCAGCCAACCCGTCGGGGGTAGCACAGATACGCAGTATTTT
CASSQPVGGSTDTQYF
>TRBJ1-2|TRBV6-4|NA|TRBD1
TGTGCCAGCAGCCGCCGACAGGGCTCTGGCTACACCTTC
CASSRRQGSGYTF